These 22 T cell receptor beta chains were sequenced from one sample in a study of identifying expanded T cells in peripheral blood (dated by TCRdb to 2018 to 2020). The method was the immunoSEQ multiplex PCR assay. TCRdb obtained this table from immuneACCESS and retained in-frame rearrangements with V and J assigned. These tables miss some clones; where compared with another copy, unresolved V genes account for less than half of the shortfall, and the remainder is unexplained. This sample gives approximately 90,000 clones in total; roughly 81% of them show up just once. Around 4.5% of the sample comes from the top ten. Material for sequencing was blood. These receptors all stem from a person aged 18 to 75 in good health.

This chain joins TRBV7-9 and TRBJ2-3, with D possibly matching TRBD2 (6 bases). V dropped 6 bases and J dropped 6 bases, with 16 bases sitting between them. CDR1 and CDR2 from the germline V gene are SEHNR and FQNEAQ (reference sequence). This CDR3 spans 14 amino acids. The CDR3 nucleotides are TGTGCCAGCAGGTTATATAGCGGATGGGATACGCAGTATTTT. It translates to CASRLYSGWDTQYF.

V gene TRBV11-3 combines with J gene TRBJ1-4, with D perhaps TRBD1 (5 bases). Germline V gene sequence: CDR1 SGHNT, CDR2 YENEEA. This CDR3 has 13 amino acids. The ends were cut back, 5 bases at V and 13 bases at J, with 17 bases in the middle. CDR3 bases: TGTGCCAGCAGCCAAAAACCGGACATACGACTGTTTTTT. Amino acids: CASSQKPDIRLFF.

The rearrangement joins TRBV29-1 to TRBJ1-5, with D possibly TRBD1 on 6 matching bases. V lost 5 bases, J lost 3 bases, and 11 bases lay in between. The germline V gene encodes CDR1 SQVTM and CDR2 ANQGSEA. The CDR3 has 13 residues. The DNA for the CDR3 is TGCAGCGTTCAGGGGACTTACAATCAGCCCCAGCATTTT. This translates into CSVQGTYNQPQHF. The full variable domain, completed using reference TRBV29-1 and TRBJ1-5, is SAVISQKPSRDICQRGTSLTIQCQVDSQVTMMFWYRQQPGQSLTLIATANQGSEATYESGFVIDKFPISRPNLTFSTLTVSNMSPEDSSIYLCSVQGTYNQPQHFGDGTRLSIL.

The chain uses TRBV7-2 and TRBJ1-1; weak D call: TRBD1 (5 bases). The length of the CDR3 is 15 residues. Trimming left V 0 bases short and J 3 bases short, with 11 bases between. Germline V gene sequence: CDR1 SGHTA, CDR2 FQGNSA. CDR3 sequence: CASSLAGGGHTEAFF. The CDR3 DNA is TGTGCCAGCAGCTTAGCGGGGGGTGGGCACACTGAAGCTTTCTTT.

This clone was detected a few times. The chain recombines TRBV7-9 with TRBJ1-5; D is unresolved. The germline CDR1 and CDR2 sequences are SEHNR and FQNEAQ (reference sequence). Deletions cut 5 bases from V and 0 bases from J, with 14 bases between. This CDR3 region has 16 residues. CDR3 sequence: CASSPLNPLSNQPQHF. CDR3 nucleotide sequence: TGTGCCAGCAGCCCCCTAAACCCCCTTAGCAATCAGCCCCAGCATTTT.

As DNA, the CDR3 is TGTGCCAGCAGCTTCTCCAGGGGCACTGAAGCTTTCTTT. It specifies CASSFSRGTEAFF. The chain is built from TRBV7-2 and TRBJ1-1, with a possible D match to TRBD1 (6 bases). The V gene's germline CDR1 is SGHTA and CDR2 FQGNSA. This CDR3 is 13 amino acids long. V shed 3 bases and J shed 4 bases, with 9 bases lying between them.

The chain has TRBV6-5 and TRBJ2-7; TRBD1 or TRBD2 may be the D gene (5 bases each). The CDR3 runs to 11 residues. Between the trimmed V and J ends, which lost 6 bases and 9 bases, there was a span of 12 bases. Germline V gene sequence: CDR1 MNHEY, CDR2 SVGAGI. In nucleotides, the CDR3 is TGTGCCAGCAGCCGGGGACCGCGGCAGTACTTC. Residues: CASSRGPRQYF.

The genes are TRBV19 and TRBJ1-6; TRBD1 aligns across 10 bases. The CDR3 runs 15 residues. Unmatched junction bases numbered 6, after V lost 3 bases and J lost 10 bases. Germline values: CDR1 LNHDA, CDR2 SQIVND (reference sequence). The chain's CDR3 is CASSMVGQGGSPLHF. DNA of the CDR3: TGTGCCAGTAGTATGGTAGGACAGGGGGGCTCACCCCTCCACTTT.

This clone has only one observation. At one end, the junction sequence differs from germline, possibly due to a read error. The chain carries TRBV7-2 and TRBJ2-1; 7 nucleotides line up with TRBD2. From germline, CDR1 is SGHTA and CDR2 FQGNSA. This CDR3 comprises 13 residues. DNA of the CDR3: TGTGCCAGCAGCCTAGCGGTTACCGATGAGCAGTTCTTC. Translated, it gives CASSLAVTDEQFF.

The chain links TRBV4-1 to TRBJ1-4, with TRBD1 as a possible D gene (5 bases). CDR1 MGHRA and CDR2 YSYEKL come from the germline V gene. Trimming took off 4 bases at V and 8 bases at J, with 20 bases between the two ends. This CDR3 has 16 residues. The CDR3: CASSPTLSGGSEKLFF. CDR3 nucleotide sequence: TGCGCCAGCAGCCCCACACTCTCCGGGGGGTCGGAAAAACTGTTTTTT.

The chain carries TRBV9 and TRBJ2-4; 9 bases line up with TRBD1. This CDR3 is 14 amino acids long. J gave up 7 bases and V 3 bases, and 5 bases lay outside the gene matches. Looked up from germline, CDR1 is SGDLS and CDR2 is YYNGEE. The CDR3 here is CASSGGQGLNIQYF. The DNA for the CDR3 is TGTGCCAGCAGCGGGGGACAGGGTTTGAACATTCAGTACTTC.

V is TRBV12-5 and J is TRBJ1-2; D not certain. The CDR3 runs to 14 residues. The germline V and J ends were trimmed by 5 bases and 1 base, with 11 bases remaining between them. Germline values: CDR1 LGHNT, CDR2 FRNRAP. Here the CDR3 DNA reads TGTGCTAGTGGTAGTTTTACGTTTAACTATGGCTACACCTTC. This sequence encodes CASGSFTFNYGYTF.

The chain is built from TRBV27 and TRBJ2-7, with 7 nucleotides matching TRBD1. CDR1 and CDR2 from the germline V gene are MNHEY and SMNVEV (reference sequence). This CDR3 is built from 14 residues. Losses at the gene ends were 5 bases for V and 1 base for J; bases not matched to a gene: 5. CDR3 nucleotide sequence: TGTGCCAGCAGTCACAGGGGTCCTTCCTACGAGCAGTACTTC. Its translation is CASSHRGPSYEQYF.

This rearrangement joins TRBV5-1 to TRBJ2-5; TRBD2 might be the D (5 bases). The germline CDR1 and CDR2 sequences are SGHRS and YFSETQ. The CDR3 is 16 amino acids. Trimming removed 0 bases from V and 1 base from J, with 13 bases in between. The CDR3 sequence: CASSLAPPGTQETQYF. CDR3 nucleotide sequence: TGCGCCAGCAGCTTGGCCCCCCCGGGAACCCAAGAGACCCAGTACTTC.

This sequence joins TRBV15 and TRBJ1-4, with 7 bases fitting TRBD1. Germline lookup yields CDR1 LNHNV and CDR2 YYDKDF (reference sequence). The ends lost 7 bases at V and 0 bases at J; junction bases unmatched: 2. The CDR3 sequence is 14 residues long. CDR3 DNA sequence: TGTGCCACCAACAGGGGCACAACTAATGAAAAACTGTTTTTT. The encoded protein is CATNRGTTNEKLFF.

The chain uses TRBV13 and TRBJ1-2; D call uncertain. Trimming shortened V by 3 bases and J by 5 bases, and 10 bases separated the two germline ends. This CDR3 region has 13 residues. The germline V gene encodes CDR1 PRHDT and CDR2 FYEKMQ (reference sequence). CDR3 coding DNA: TGTGCCAGCAGCTTCTTCCAGGAGTATGGCTACACCTTC. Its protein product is CASSFFQEYGYTF.

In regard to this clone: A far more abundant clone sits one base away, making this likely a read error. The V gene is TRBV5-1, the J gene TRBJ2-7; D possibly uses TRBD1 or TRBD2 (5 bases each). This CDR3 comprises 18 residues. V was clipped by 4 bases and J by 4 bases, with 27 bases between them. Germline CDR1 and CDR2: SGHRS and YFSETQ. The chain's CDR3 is CASSRGIRDRGLFYEQYF. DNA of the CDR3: TGCGCCAGCAGCCGAGGAATACGGGACCGGGGTCTTTTTTACGAGCAGTACTTC.

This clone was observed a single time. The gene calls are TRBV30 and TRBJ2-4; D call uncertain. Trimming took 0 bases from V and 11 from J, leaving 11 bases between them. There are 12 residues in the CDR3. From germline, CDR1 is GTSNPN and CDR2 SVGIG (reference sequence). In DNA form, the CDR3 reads TGTGCCTGGAGTGTATCAGTTAGAGTTCAGTACTTC. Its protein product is CAWSVSVRVQYF. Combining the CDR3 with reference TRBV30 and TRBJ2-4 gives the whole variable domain SQTIHQWPATLVQPVGSPLSLECTVEGTSNPNLYWYRQAAGRGLQLLFYSVGIGQISSEVPQNLSASRPQDRQFILSSKKLLLSDSGFYLCAWSVSVRVQYFGAGTRLSVL.

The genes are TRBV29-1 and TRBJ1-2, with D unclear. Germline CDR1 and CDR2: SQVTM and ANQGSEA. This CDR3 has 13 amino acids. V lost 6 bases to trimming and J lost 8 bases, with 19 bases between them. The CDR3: CSVVVTDARGYTF. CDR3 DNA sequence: TGCAGCGTCGTCGTGACGGACGCTAGAGGCTACACCTTC. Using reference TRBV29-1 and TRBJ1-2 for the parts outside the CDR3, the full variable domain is SAVISQKPSRDICQRGTSLTIQCQVDSQVTMMFWYRQQPGQSLTLIATANQGSEATYESGFVIDKFPISRPNLTFSTLTVSNMSPEDSSIYLCSVVVTDARGYTFGSGTRLTVV.

Here the CDR3 reads CASRTSLGYTF. The DNA of the CDR3 is TGTGCCAGCAGGACCAGCCTTGGCTACACCTTC. The V and J genes are TRBV6-5 and TRBJ1-2; D ambiguous. Germline CDR1 is MNHEY and CDR2 is SVGAGI. The CDR3 is 11 amino acids. Trimming pared 6 bases from V and 7 bases from J, leaving 9 bases between.

The DNA for the CDR3 is TGTGCCAGCTCAACAACGACAGGGAGCGCAGATACGCAGTATTTT. This gives the protein CASSTTTGSADTQYF. This chain links TRBV18 with TRBJ2-3; 7 bases match TRBD1. V shed 5 bases and J 4 bases; nucleotides not matched to a gene: 9. This CDR3 has 15 residues. CDR1 is KGHSH, CDR2 LQKENI, per germline. The entire variable domain, with the rest obtained from reference TRBV18 and TRBJ2-3, is as follows: NAGVMQNPRHLVRRRGQEARLRCSPMKGHSHVYWYRQLPEEGLKFMVYLQKENIIDESGMPKERFSAEFPKEGPSILRIQQVVRGDSAAYFCASSTTTGSADTQYFGPGTRLTVL.

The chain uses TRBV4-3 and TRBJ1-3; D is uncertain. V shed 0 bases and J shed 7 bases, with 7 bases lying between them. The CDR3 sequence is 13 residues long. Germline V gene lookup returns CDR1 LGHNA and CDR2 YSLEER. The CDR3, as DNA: TGCGCCAGCAGCCAAGAGTCGTGGAACACCATATATTTT. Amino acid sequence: CASSQESWNTIYF.